This is a list of T cell receptor beta chains from one sample in a study of blood T cell repertoires in COVID-19. The repertoire was sequenced with immunoSEQ multiplex PCR; TCRdb's copy has only in-frame clones and lacks some. The sample yields about 360,000 clones, more than 70% seen once. Sequenced material: peripheral blood. These receptor sequences come from a man aged 25 to 45 with active or convalescent COVID-19. Both conserved end residues are part of each CDR3. The order of the fields is V gene, clone size, D gene, J gene, CDR3 length, CDR3 protein, CDR3 DNA. The D gene is left open where the match is weak. Size is stated for part of the rows, as once, few or many counts, or as a class when the clone is expanded.

V gene: TRBV19
clone size: -
D gene: TRBD1
J gene: TRBJ2-2
CDR3 length: 16
CDR3 protein: CASSSWETGGGGELLF
CDR3 DNA: TGTGCCAGTAGTTCCTGGGAGACAGGGGGTGGCGGGGAGCTGCTTTTT

V gene: TRBV10-3
clone size: -
D gene: TRBD1
J gene: TRBJ1-2
CDR3 length: 17
CDR3 protein: CAISTRTGIDDSRGYTF
CDR3 DNA: TGTGCCATCAGTACGAGGACAGGGATAGATGATTCAAGGGGCTACACCTTC

V gene: TRBV19
clone size: -
D gene: -
J gene: TRBJ1-1
CDR3 length: 13
CDR3 protein: CASSIQKNTEAFF
CDR3 DNA: TGTGCCAGTAGTATACAGAAGAACACTGAAGCTTTCTTT

V gene: TRBV7-2
clone size: -
D gene: TRBD1
J gene: TRBJ1-1
CDR3 length: 15
CDR3 protein: CASSLSGTVNTEAFF
CDR3 DNA: TGTGCCAGCAGCTTATCCGGGACAGTGAACACTGAAGCTTTCTTT

V gene: TRBV6-1
clone size: -
D gene: TRBD2
J gene: TRBJ2-2
CDR3 length: 18
CDR3 protein: CASSEAVLAGVRTGELFF
CDR3 DNA: TGTGCCAGCAGTGAAGCAGTACTAGCGGGAGTAAGGACCGGGGAGCTGTTTTTT

V gene: TRBV5-1
clone size: few
D gene: -
J gene: TRBJ2-2
CDR3 length: 16
CDR3 protein: CASSRSETANTGELFF
CDR3 DNA: TGCGCCAGCAGCCGATCCGAAACAGCGAACACCGGGGAGCTGTTTTTT

V gene: TRBV18
clone size: -
D gene: TRBD1
J gene: TRBJ1-5
CDR3 length: 18
CDR3 protein: CASSPTGLGGTSNQPQHF
CDR3 DNA: TGTGCCAGCTCACCGACAGGGTTAGGGGGAACTAGCAATCAGCCCCAGCATTTT

V gene: TRBV27
clone size: once
D gene: TRBD1
J gene: TRBJ2-7
CDR3 length: 12
CDR3 protein: CASRDRGSEQYF
CDR3 DNA: TGTGCCAGCAGGGACAGGGGAAGCGAGCAGTACTTC

V gene: TRBV30
clone size: -
D gene: TRBD1
J gene: TRBJ1-6
CDR3 length: 15
CDR3 protein: CAWSVRTGLNSPLHF
CDR3 DNA: TGTGCCTGGAGTGTAAGGACAGGTCTTAATTCACCCCTCCACTTT

V gene: TRBV11-3
clone size: once
D gene: -
J gene: TRBJ1-1
CDR3 length: 13
CDR3 protein: CASSLGRDTEAFF
CDR3 DNA: TGTGCCAGCAGCCTCGGGAGGGATACTGAAGCTTTCTTT

V gene: TRBV6-5
clone size: -
D gene: -
J gene: TRBJ2-7
CDR3 length: 11
CDR3 protein: CASSTPSEQYF
CDR3 DNA: TGTGCCAGCAGCACCCCGAGCGAGCAGTACTTC

V gene: TRBV29-1
clone size: -
D gene: -
J gene: TRBJ1-1
CDR3 length: 14
CDR3 protein: CSVEEGTGGTEAFF
CDR3 DNA: TGCAGCGTTGAAGAAGGGACGGGGGGGACTGAAGCTTTCTTT

V gene: TRBV6-5
clone size: -
D gene: TRBD2
J gene: TRBJ2-7
CDR3 length: 15
CDR3 protein: CASSPLAGGSYEQYF
CDR3 DNA: TGTGCCAGCAGTCCCCTAGCGGGGGGATCCTACGAGCAGTACTTC

V gene: TRBV24-1
clone size: -
D gene: -
J gene: TRBJ2-7
CDR3 length: 14
CDR3 protein: CATSMGDINYEQYF
CDR3 DNA: TGTGCCACCAGTATGGGAGACATAAACTACGAGCAGTACTTC

V gene: TRBV9
clone size: few
D gene: -
J gene: TRBJ1-5
CDR3 length: 15
CDR3 protein: CASSVAGNSNQPQHF
CDR3 DNA: TGTGCCAGCAGCGTGGCAGGGAATAGCAATCAGCCCCAGCATTTT

V gene: TRBV7-3
clone size: -
D gene: TRBD2
J gene: TRBJ2-3
CDR3 length: 17
CDR3 protein: CASSFTPNSGGTDTQYF
CDR3 DNA: TGTGCCAGCAGCTTCACCCCCAATAGCGGGGGAACAGATACGCAGTATTTT

V gene: TRBV7-9
clone size: -
D gene: -
J gene: TRBJ1-3
CDR3 length: 14
CDR3 protein: CASSFTGSGNTIYF
CDR3 DNA: TGTGCCAGCAGCTTTACAGGCTCTGGAAACACCATATATTTT

V gene: TRBV2
clone size: -
D gene: -
J gene: TRBJ1-4
CDR3 length: 13
CDR3 protein: CASSAQGWEKLFF
CDR3 DNA: TGTGCCAGCAGTGCGCAGGGTTGGGAAAAACTGTTTTTT

V gene: TRBV25-1
clone size: -
D gene: -
J gene: TRBJ1-6
CDR3 length: 12
CDR3 protein: CASTRVDSPLHF
CDR3 DNA: TGTGCCAGCACCAGGGTTGATTCACCCCTCCACTTT

V gene: TRBV3-1/TRBV3-2
clone size: few
D gene: TRBD1
J gene: TRBJ1-2
CDR3 length: 16
CDR3 protein: CASSQSDRGGIYGYTF
CDR3 DNA: TGTGCCAGCAGCCAATCCGACAGGGGGGGAATCTATGGCTACACCTTC

V gene: TRBV19
clone size: -
D gene: TRBD1
J gene: TRBJ2-5
CDR3 length: 14
CDR3 protein: CASSSTGGAKTQYF
CDR3 DNA: TGTGCCAGTAGTAGCACAGGGGGCGCGAAGACCCAGTACTTC

V gene: TRBV7-9
clone size: -
D gene: -
J gene: TRBJ1-2
CDR3 length: 15
CDR3 protein: CASSPPRGPLYGYTF
CDR3 DNA: TGTGCCAGCAGCCCACCCCGCGGGCCTCTTTATGGCTACACCTTC